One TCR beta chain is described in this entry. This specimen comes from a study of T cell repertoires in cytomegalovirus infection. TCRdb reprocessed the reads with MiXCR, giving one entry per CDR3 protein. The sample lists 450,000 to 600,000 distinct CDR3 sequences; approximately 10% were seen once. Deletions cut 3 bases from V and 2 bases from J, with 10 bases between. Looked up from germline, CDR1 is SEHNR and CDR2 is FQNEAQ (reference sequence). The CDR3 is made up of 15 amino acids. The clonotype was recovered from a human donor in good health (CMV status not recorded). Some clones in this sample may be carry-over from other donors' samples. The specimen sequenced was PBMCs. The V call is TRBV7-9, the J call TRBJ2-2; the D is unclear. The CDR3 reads CASSFRLENTGELFF. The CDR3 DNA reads TGTGCCAGCAGCTTCCGATTAGAAAACACCGGGGAGCTGTTTTTT. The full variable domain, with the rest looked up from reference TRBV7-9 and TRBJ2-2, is DTGVSQNPRHKITKRGQNVTFRCDPISEHNRLYWYRQTLGQGPEFLTYFQNEAQLEKSRLLSDRFSAERPKGSFSTLEIQRTEQGDSAMYLCASSFRLENTGELFFGEGSRLTVL.